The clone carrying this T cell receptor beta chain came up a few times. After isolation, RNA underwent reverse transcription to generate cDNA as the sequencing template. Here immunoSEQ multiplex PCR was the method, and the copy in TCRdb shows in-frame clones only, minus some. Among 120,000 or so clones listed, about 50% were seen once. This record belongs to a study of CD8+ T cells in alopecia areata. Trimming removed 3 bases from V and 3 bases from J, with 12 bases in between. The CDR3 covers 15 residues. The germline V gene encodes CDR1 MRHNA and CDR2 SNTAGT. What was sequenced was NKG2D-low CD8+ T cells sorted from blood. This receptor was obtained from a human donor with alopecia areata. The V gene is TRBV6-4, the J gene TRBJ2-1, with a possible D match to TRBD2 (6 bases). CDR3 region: CASSEEGVNYNEQFF. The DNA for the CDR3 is TGTGCCAGCAGTGAGGAGGGAGTTAACTACAATGAGCAGTTCTTC.